This entry concerns a single T cell receptor (beta chain). Its antigen remains unidentified. The PCR had 60 Vbeta and 13 Jbeta primers. This table comes from immunoSEQ multiplex PCR, and its TCRdb copy is limited to in-frame clones, with some not included. The table shows some 98,000 clones, with roughly three quarters occurring only once. Germline loops: CDR1 LNHDA, CDR2 SQIVND (reference sequence). V was cut by 8 bases and J by 10 bases, with 25 bases left in between. The CDR3 is 15 amino acids. The record originates from a study of cytomegalovirus exposure and HLA in healthy donors. Study-wide results and caveats: Roughly uniform depth of sequencing across donors was assumed in presence/absence analyses. TCR beta sequences numbering around 15,000 were associated with HLA alleles at 0.05 false discovery rate in a later analysis.

The receptor comes from a female donor in good health and CMV-seronegative. The rearrangement links TRBV19 to TRBJ2-3; TRBD1 might be the D (8 bases). The material sequenced was PBMCs. Here the CDR3 reads CASSPRTGRDMAQYF. CDR3 sequence (DNA): TGTGCCAGTTCTCCCAGGACAGGGAGGGACATGGCGCAGTATTTT. Looking up the rest from reference TRBV19 and TRBJ2-3 gives the full variable domain: DGGITQSPKYLFRKEGQNVTLSCEQNLNHDAMYWYRQDPGQGLRLIYYSQIVNDFQKGDIAEGYSVSREKKESFPLTVTSAQKNPTAFYLCASSPRTGRDMAQYFGPGTRLTVL.